The clone carrying this T cell receptor beta chain was picked up a small number of times. Its antigen remains unidentified. The tumor samples were collected prior to definitive surgery or chemotherapy. Using immunoSEQ multiplex PCR, the repertoire was profiled, and TCRdb retains in-frame clones only, with some absent. The table records approximately 40,000 clones, over 60% of them present only once. The data were obtained in a study of high-grade serous ovarian cancer treatment subgroups. Findings of the study overall: Repertoire similarity ranged roughly 0.1 to 0.85 between tumors of one patient. Without spatial data, bulk sequencing limits insight into HGSC tumor diversity.

The germline CDR1 and CDR2 sequences are SGHNT and YYREEE (reference sequence). The V end was cut by 2 bases, the J end by 6 bases, with 18 bases between. This CDR3 has 15 residues. The specimen was tumor tissue. This TCR derives from a human donor with high-grade serous ovarian cancer. The chain carries TRBV5-4 and TRBJ2-7; D may be TRBD1 or TRBD2 (5 bases each). The DNA of the CDR3 is TGTGCCAGCAGCTTTTCCGGGACCGGCCTTTCCGAGCAGTACTTC. It codes for CASSFSGTGLSEQYF.